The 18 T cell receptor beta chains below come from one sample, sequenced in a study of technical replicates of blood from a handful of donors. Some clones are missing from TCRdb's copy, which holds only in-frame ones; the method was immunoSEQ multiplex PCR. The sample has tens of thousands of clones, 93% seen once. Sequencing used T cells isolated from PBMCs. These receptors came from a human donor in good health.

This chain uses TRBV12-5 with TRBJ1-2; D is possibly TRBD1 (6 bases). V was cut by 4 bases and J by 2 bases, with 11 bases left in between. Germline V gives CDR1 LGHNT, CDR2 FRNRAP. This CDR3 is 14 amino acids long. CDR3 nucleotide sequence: TGTGCTAGTGGTTCAGGGGTTCTAAACTATGGCTACACCTTC. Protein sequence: CASGSGVLNYGYTF. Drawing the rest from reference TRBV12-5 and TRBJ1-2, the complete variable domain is DARVTQTPRHKVTEMGQEVTMRCQPILGHNTVFWYRQTMMQGLELLAYFRNRAPLDDSGMPKDRFSAEMPDATLATLKIQPSEPRDSAVYFCASGSGVLNYGYTFGSGTRLTVV.

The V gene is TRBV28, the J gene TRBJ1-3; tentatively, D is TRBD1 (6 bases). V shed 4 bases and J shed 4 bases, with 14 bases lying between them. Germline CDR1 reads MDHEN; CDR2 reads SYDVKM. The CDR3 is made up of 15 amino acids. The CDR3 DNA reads TGTGCCAGCAGTTCCCCGACAGGCTCGGGAAACACCATATATTTT. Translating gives CASSSPTGSGNTIYF.

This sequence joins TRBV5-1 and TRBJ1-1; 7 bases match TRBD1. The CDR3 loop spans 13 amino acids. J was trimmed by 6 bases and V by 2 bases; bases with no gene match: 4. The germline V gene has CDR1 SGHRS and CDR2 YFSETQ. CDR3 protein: CASSFDRVAEAFF. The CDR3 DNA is TGCGCCAGCAGCTTTGACAGGGTGGCTGAAGCTTTCTTT.

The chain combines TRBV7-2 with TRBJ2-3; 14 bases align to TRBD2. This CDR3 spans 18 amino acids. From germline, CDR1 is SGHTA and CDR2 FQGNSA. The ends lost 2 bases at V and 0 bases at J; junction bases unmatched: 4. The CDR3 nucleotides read TGTGCCAGCAGCTTAACAGGGACTAGCGGGAGTAGCACAGATACGCAGTATTTT. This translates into CASSLTGTSGSSTDTQYF.

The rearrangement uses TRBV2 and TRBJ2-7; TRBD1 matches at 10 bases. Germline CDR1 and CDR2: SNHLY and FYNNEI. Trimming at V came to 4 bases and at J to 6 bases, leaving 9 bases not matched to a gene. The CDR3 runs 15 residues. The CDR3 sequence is CASSVAGTGVGEQYF. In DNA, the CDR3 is TGTGCCAGCAGTGTGGCCGGGACAGGGGTTGGCGAGCAGTACTTC.

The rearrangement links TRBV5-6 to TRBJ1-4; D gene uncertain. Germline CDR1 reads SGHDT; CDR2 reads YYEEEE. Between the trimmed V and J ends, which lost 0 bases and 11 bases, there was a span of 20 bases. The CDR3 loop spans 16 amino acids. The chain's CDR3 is CASSLAIGEGFGKLFF. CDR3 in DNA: TGTGCCAGCAGCTTGGCCATAGGCGAGGGTTTTGGGAAACTGTTTTTT. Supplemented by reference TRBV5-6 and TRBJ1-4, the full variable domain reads DAGVTQSPTHLIKTRGQQVTLRCSPKSGHDTVSWYQQALGQGPQFIFQYYEEEERQRGNFPDRFSGHQFPNYSSELNVNALLLGDSALYLCASSLAIGEGFGKLFFGSGTQLSVL.

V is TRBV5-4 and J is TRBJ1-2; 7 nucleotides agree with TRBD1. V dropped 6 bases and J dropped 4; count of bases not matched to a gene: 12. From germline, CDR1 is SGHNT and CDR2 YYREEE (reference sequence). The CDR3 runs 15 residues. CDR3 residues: CASITRDSTFYGYTF. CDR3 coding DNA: TGTGCCAGCATCACCCGGGACAGCACGTTCTATGGCTACACCTTC.

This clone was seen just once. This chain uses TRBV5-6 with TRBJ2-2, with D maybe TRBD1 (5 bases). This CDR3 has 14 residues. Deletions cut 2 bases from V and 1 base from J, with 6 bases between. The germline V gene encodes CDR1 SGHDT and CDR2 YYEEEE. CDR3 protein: CASSFGQNTGELFF. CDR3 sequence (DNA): TGTGCCAGCAGCTTCGGACAGAACACCGGGGAGCTGTTTTTT.

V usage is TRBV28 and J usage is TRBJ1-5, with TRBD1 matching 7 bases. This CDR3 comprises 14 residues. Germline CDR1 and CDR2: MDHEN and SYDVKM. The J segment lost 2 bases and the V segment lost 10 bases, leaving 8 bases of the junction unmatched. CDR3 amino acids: CANGQQGRNQPQHF. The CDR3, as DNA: TGTGCCAACGGACAACAGGGGCGCAATCAGCCCCAGCATTTT.

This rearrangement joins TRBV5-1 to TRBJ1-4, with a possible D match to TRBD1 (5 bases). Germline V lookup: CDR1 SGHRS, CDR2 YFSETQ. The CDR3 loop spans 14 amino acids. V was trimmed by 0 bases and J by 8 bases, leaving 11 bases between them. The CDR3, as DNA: TGCGCCAGCAGCTTGGCAGGGAATGGAGAAAAACTGTTTTTT. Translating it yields CASSLAGNGEKLFF.

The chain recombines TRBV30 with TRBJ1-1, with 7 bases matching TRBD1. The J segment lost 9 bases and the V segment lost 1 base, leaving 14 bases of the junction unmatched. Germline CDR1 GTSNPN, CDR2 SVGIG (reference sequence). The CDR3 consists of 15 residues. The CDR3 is CAWSERFQKQGQAFF. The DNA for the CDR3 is TGTGCCTGGAGTGAAAGATTCCAAAAACAGGGGCAAGCTTTCTTT.

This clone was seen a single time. Written as DNA, the CDR3 is TGTGCCACCAGCAGAGATAAAGAACAGGAGCAGTACTTC. Amino acid sequence: CATSRDKEQEQYF. The chain combines TRBV15 with TRBJ2-7; the D is unclear. From germline, CDR1 is LNHNV and CDR2 YYDKDF (reference sequence). The V end lost 0 bases, the J end lost 7 bases, and 10 bases lay between the germline ends. The CDR3 consists of 13 residues. Together with reference TRBV15 and TRBJ2-7, the CDR3 gives the full variable domain: DAMVIQNPRYQVTQFGKPVTLSCSQTLNHNVMYWYQQKSSQAPKLLFHYYDKDFNNEADTPDNFQSRRPNTSFCFLDIRSPGLGDTAMYLCATSRDKEQEQYFGPGTRLTVT.

The CDR3 is CASSLSWTGNEQFF. The CDR3 nucleotides read TGTGCCAGCAGTTTATCTTGGACAGGGAATGAGCAGTTCTTC. The chain is built from TRBV27 and TRBJ2-1; 8 bases line up with TRBD1. J was trimmed by 7 bases and V by 0 bases; bases with no gene match: 2. This CDR3 is built from 14 residues. Germline V lookup: CDR1 MNHEY, CDR2 SMNVEV (reference sequence).

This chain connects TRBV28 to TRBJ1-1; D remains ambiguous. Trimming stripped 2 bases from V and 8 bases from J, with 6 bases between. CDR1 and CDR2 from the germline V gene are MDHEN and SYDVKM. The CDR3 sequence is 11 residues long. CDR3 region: CASSLNSEAFF. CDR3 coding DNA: TGTGCCAGCAGTTTAAACAGCGAAGCTTTCTTT.

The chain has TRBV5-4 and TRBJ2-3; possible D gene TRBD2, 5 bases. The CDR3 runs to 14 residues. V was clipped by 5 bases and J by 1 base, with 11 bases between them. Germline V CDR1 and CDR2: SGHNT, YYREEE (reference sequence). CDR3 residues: CASRKAVGTDTQYF. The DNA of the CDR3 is TGTGCCAGCAGGAAAGCGGTGGGCACAGATACGCAGTATTTT. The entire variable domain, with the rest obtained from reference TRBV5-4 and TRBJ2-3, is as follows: ETGVTQSPTHLIKTRGQQVTLRCSSQSGHNTVSWYQQALGQGPQFIFQYYREEENGRGNFPPRFSGLQFPNYSSELNVNALELDDSALYLCASRKAVGTDTQYFGPGTRLTVL.

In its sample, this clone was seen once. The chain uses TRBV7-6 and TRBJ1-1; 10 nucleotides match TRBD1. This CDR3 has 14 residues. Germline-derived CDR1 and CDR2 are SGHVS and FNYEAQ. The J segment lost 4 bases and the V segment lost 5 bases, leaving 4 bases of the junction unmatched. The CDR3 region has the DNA TGTGCCAGCAGCAAAAGGACAGGGGGCACTGAAGCTTTCTTT. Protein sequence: CASSKRTGGTEAFF.

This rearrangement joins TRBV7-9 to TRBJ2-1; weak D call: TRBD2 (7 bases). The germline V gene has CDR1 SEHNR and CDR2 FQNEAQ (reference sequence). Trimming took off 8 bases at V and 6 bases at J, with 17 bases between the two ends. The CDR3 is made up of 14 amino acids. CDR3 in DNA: TGTGCCAGCCTCTGGGGGGGGGCTGGCAATGAGCAGTTCTTC. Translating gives CASLWGGAGNEQFF.

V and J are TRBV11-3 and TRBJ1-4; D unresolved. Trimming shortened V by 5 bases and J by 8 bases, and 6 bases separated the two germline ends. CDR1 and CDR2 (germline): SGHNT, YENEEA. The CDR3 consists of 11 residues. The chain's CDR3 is CASSKTEKLFF. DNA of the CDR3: TGTGCCAGCAGCAAAACAGAAAAACTGTTTTTT.